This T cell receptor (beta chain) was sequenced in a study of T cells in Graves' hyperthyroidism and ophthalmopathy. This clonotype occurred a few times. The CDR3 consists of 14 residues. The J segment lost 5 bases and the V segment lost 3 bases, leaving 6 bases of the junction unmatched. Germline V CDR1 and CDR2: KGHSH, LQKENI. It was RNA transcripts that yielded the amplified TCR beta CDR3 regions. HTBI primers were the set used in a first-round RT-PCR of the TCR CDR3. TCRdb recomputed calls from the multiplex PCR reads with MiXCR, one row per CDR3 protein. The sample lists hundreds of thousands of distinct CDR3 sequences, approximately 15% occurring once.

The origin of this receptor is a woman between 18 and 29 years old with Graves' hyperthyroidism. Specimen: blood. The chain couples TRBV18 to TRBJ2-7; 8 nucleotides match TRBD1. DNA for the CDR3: TGTGCCAGCTCACCTAACAGGGGGGACGACGAGCAGTACTTC. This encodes CASSPNRGDDEQYF.